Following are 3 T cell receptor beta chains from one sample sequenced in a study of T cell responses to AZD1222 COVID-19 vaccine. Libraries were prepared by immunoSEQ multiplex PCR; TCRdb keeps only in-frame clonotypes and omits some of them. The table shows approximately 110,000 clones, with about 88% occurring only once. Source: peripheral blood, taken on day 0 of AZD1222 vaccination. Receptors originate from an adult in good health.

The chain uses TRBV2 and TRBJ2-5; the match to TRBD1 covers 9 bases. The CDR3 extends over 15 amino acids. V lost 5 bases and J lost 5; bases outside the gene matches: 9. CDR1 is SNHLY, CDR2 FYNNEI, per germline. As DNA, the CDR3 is TGTGCCAGCAGTTTTACACAGGGGGCGCGGGAGACCCAGTACTTC. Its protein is CASSFTQGARETQYF. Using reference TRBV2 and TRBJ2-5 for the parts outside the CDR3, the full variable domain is EPEVTQTPSHQVTQMGQEVILRCVPISNHLYFYWYRQILGQKVEFLVSFYNNEISEKSEIFDDQFSVERPDGSNFTLKIRSTKLEDSAMYFCASSFTQGARETQYFGPGTRLLVL.

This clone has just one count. The CDR3 DNA reads as TGCGCCAGCAGAGAGGGGGCGTTCGGGAACACTGAAGCTTTCTTT. It yields the protein CASREGAFGNTEAFF. V gene TRBV5-1 combines with J gene TRBJ1-1; 7 nucleotides align to TRBD1. Germline values: CDR1 SGHRS, CDR2 YFSETQ. This CDR3 is built from 15 residues. V trimming: 5 bases; J trimming: 1 base; junction bases outside the gene matches: 8.

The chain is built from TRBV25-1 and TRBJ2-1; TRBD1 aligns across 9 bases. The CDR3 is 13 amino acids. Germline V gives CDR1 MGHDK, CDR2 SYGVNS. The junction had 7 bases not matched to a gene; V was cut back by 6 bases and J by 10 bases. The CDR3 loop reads CASSTVGQGEQFF. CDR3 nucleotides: TGTGCCAGCAGCACGGTGGGACAGGGAGAGCAGTTCTTC.